This TCR beta chain was found in a study of blood T cells in healthy people across ages. The germline gives CDR1 DFQATT, CDR2 SNEGSKA (reference sequence). The CDR3 covers 12 residues. Germline trimming cut 6 bases from V and 4 bases from J; bases unmatched to any gene: 5. For the second PCR, which ran for roughly 6 to 11 cycles, a sample-barcoded 5' primer and a J-beta primer mix were used. MiXCR, run by TCRdb on the 5' RACE reads, gives a single entry per CDR3 protein. Among around 750,000 distinct CDR3 sequences, roughly 50% were seen once, and the ten largest hold about 42%. The rearrangement joins TRBV20-1 to TRBJ1-1; 7 nucleotides agree with TRBD1. Sequencing was performed on blood. This receptor was taken from an elderly man in good health. In nucleotides, the CDR3 is TGCAGTGCCGCCCAGGGGGGCACTGAAGCTTTCTTT. Residues: CSAAQGGTEAFF.